These 25 T cell receptor beta chains were all obtained from the same sample, sequenced in a study of blood T cell repertoires in COVID-19. Profiled with immunoSEQ multiplex PCR; TCRdb holds only in-frame clones, not every one. The repertoire consists of about 24,000 clones, with roughly 86% occurring once and the leading ten covering about 5.5%. The specimen was peripheral blood. The receptor set was obtained from a middle-aged man with active COVID-19.

V usage is TRBV2 and J usage is TRBJ1-2; D is uncertain. CDR3 size: 13 residues. V shed 4 bases and J shed 5 bases, with 11 bases lying between them. CDR1 and CDR2 (germline): SNHLY, FYNNEI. The CDR3, as DNA: TGTGCCAGCAGTGGTATACAGTTATATGGCTACACCTTC. Its protein product is CASSGIQLYGYTF.

The chain links TRBV12-3 or TRBV12-4 to TRBJ2-3, with 9 nucleotides matching TRBD2. The CDR3 consists of 13 residues. Trimming removed 7 bases from V and 7 bases from J; junction bases left unmatched: 6. CDR3 DNA: TGTGCCAGCACCGCGGGAGGGGGCCATACGCAGTATTTT. This translates into CASTAGGGHTQYF.

A few counts support this clone. The V call is TRBV19, the J call TRBJ2-1, with 10 nucleotides matching TRBD1. With 3 bases clipped from V and 9 bases from J, the junction kept 11 bases outside the gene matches. The CDR3 is 16 amino acids. Germline V CDR1 and CDR2: LNHDA, SQIVND (reference sequence). The CDR3 DNA is TGTGCCAGTAGTATTTCCGGGACAGGGGTGTTTAGTGAGCAGTTCTTC. It encodes CASSISGTGVFSEQFF.

This clone was seen just once. This chain uses TRBV7-6 with TRBJ2-1; perhaps TRBD1 as D (6 bases). With 1 base removed from V and 6 bases from J, the gap between germline ends came to 16 bases. The germline gives CDR1 SGHVS, CDR2 FNYEAQ. The CDR3 has 16 amino acids. The CDR3 bases are TGTGCCAGCAGCTTAGGACAGGATTATATGCGCAATGAGCAGTTCTTC. This sequence encodes CASSLGQDYMRNEQFF. Combining the CDR3 with reference TRBV7-6 and TRBJ2-1 gives the whole variable domain GAGVSQSPRYKVTKRGQDVALRCDPISGHVSLYWYRQALGQGPEFLTYFNYEAQQDKSGLPNDRFSAERPEGSISTLTIQRTEQRDSAMYRCASSLGQDYMRNEQFFGPGTRLTVL.

V gene TRBV9 combines with J gene TRBJ2-1, with D uncertain. Trimming removed 0 bases from V and 1 base from J, with 8 bases in between. Looked up from germline, CDR1 is SGDLS and CDR2 is YYNGEE. This CDR3 contains 15 residues. CDR3 amino acids: CASSVGQKSYNEQFF. The CDR3 DNA reads TGTGCCAGCAGCGTAGGGCAAAAATCCTACAATGAGCAGTTCTTC.

This chain connects TRBV4-3 to TRBJ1-1; 10 bases align to TRBD1. The J segment lost 5 bases and the V segment lost 3 bases, leaving 6 bases of the junction unmatched. From germline, CDR1 is LGHNA and CDR2 YSLEER. The CDR3 has 15 amino acids. This CDR3 is CASSHRTGGMTEAFF. For the CDR3, the DNA is TGCGCCAGCAGCCACCGGACAGGGGGAATGACTGAAGCTTTCTTT.

V and J are TRBV5-1 and TRBJ1-6; the match to TRBD1 covers 7 bases. CDR3 size: 17 residues. Trimming removed 0 bases from V and 0 bases from J; junction bases left unmatched: 3. Germline loops: CDR1 SGHRS, CDR2 YFSETQ. CDR3 bases: TGCGCCAGCAGCTTGGTAGGGGGCGGCTCCTATAATTCACCCCTCCACTTT. Its translation is CASSLVGGGSYNSPLHF.

The chain combines TRBV4-3 with TRBJ2-3; D possibly corresponds to TRBD2 (7 bases). This CDR3 has 14 amino acids. Trimming stripped 6 bases from V and 3 bases from J, with 13 bases between. Germline CDR1 LGHNA, CDR2 YSLEER. For the CDR3, the DNA is TGCGCCAGCAGTCGGGGGGCCCAAACAGATACGCAGTATTTT. Translation gives CASSRGAQTDTQYF.

CDR3 sequence reads: CASSLQGSKNIQYF. The CDR3 DNA reads TGTGCCAGCAGCCTACAGGGGAGCAAAAACATTCAGTACTTC. The chain carries TRBV5-4 and TRBJ2-4; 7 bases are a match to TRBD1. V shed 4 bases, J shed 3 bases, and the junction held 4 bases outside the gene matches. CDR3 size: 14 residues. Germline V gives CDR1 SGHNT, CDR2 YYREEE (reference sequence).

The chain couples TRBV5-6 to TRBJ2-4, with 7 bases fitting TRBD1. CDR1 and CDR2 from the germline V gene are SGHDT and YYEEEE. V lost 6 bases to trimming and J lost 13 bases; unmatched junction nucleotides: 10. The CDR3 loop spans 12 amino acids. The CDR3 DNA follows: TGTGCCAGCAACCAACGGACAGGCTGGCAGTACTTC. Its translation is CASNQRTGWQYF.

In this sample, this clone turned up once. This chain joins TRBV2 and TRBJ1-2; 10 bases fit TRBD1. The CDR3 is 15 amino acids. The junction had 11 bases not matched to a gene; V was cut back by 8 bases and J by 5 bases. Germline V lookup: CDR1 SNHLY, CDR2 FYNNEI. The CDR3 bases are TGTGCCAGCCGGAGTAGACAGGGGGCCTATTATGGCTACACCTTC. Protein sequence: CASRSRQGAYYGYTF.

This rearrangement joins TRBV7-2 to TRBJ2-7, with TRBD1 matching 7 bases. CDR1 and CDR2 from the germline V gene are SGHTA and FQGNSA. The CDR3 runs 15 residues. V shed 1 base and J 4 bases; nucleotides not matched to a gene: 7. The CDR3 loop is CASSLGRDRSYEQYF. DNA for the CDR3: TGTGCCAGCAGCTTAGGACGGGACAGATCTTACGAGCAGTACTTC.

The CDR3 nucleotides are TGTGCCAGCTCACTTATAGCGGGAGGAGAGACCCAGTACTTC. The encoded protein is CASSLIAGGETQYF. The chain links TRBV18 to TRBJ2-5, with TRBD2 matching 10 bases. V shed 4 bases, J shed 4 bases, and the junction held 3 bases outside the gene matches. The CDR3 runs 14 residues. Germline V CDR1 and CDR2: KGHSH, LQKENI.

This sequence joins TRBV19 and TRBJ2-1; possible D gene TRBD2, 6 bases. V was cut by 2 bases and J by 6 bases, with 11 bases left in between. The CDR3 spans 14 residues. Germline CDR1 and CDR2: LNHDA and SQIVND (reference sequence). CDR3 DNA: TGTGCCAGTAGTATAAGCCTAGCGCGCAATGAGCAGTTCTTC. It encodes CASSISLARNEQFF.

The chain carries TRBV13 and TRBJ2-1, with D possibly being TRBD1 (6 bases). The V end was cut by 1 base, the J end by 4 bases, with 14 bases between. CDR3 size: 16 residues. Germline values: CDR1 PRHDT, CDR2 FYEKMQ (reference sequence). The CDR3: CASSLDGHREYNEQFF. The CDR3 DNA reads as TGTGCCAGCAGCTTAGACGGCCACAGGGAATACAATGAGCAGTTCTTC.

The CDR3 nucleotides read TGTGCCAGCAGCTCGTTCGTTGGGACAGGGCGCTACAATGAGCAGTTCTTC. Translated: CASSSFVGTGRYNEQFF. The rearrangement links TRBV11-2 to TRBJ2-1; 9 bases are shared with TRBD1. The germline V gene has CDR1 SGHAT and CDR2 FQNNGV. J lost 3 bases, V lost 4 bases, and 10 bases had no gene match. The CDR3 spans 17 residues. Together with reference TRBV11-2 and TRBJ2-1, the CDR3 gives the full variable domain: EAGVAQSPRYKIIEKRQSVAFWCNPISGHATLYWYQQILGQGPKLLIQFQNNGVVDDSQLPKDRFSAERLKGVDSTLKIQPAKLEDSAVYLCASSSFVGTGRYNEQFFGPGTRLTVL.

J is TRBJ2-7 and V is TRBV30; 12 nucleotides align to TRBD2. Germline assignment: CDR1 GTSNPN and CDR2 SVGIG (reference sequence). The CDR3 length is 16 residues. Trimming removed 3 bases from V and 0 bases from J; junction bases left unmatched: 6. For the CDR3, the DNA is TGTGCCTGGAGAAACCCGACTAGCGGGGGCTCCTACGAGCAGTACTTC. Protein: CAWRNPTSGGSYEQYF. The entire variable domain, with the rest obtained from reference TRBV30 and TRBJ2-7, is as follows: SQTIHQWPATLVQPVGSPLSLECTVEGTSNPNLYWYRQAAGRGLQLLFYSVGIGQISSEVPQNLSASRPQDRQFILSSKKLLLSDSGFYLCAWRNPTSGGSYEQYFGPGTRLTVT.

The rearrangement uses TRBV5-5 and TRBJ2-2; D is uncertain. CDR1 SGHKS and CDR2 YYEKEE come from the germline V gene (reference sequence). The CDR3 contains 16 residues. Trimming took 0 bases from V and 5 from J, leaving 14 bases between them. The DNA of the CDR3 is TGTGCCAGCAGCTTGGTTAGCCCTTATGGGACCGGGGAGCTGTTTTTT. Amino acid sequence: CASSLVSPYGTGELFF. The complete variable domain, with remaining parts taken from reference TRBV5-5 and TRBJ2-2, reads DAGVTQSPTHLIKTRGQQVTLRCSPISGHKSVSWYQQVLGQGPQFIFQYYEKEERGRGNFPDRFSARQFPNYSSELNVNALLLGDSALYLCASSLVSPYGTGELFFGEGSRLTVL.

This clone was observed a few times. A read error may account for a junction end that differs from germline. This chain connects TRBV7-2 to TRBJ2-1, with TRBD2 matching 15 bases. Germline assignment: CDR1 SGHTA and CDR2 FQGNSA. CDR3 size: 13 residues. The CDR3 DNA sequence: TGTGCCAGCAGTCCCGGACTAGCGGGGGGGGATCTCTTC. It is translated as CASSPGLAGGDLF.

The chain couples TRBV7-9 to TRBJ2-7, with D possibly matching TRBD1 (6 bases). CDR1 and CDR2 (germline): SEHNR, FQNEAQ (reference sequence). This CDR3 has 16 amino acids. The V end was cut by 5 bases, the J end by 7 bases, with 24 bases between. As DNA, the CDR3 is TGTGCCAGCAGCGGAAAACCCTCAGGGGTTTTTTCAGAGCAGTACTTC. Translating it yields CASSGKPSGVFSEQYF.

V is TRBV15 and J is TRBJ2-5; TRBD1 aligns across 10 bases. Germline V gene lookup returns CDR1 LNHNV and CDR2 YYDKDF (reference sequence). This CDR3 region has 17 residues. After removal of 5 bases from V and 5 bases from J, the junction contained 14 bases not matched to a gene. CDR3 nucleotides: TGTGCCACCAGCCCGATAGACAGGGGGCAGCGGAGGGAGACCCAGTACTTC. Amino acid sequence: CATSPIDRGQRRETQYF.

V gene TRBV7-2 combines with J gene TRBJ2-3, with TRBD2 identical over 9 bases. This CDR3 comprises 16 residues. The trim removed 2 bases at V and 2 bases at J, leaving 5 bases unmatched. Germline V gene data show CDR1 as SGHTA and CDR2 as FQGNSA. The CDR3 loop reads CASSLLSGRPTDTQYF. CDR3 bases: TGTGCCAGCAGCTTATTGAGCGGGAGGCCCACAGATACGCAGTATTTT.

V gene TRBV5-1 combines with J gene TRBJ2-5; TRBD2 matches 9 bases. The CDR3 sequence is 14 residues long. Germline V CDR1 and CDR2: SGHRS, YFSETQ. V was pared by 2 bases and J by 3 bases, with 2 bases of the junction left unmatched. The CDR3 spells CASSFSSGEETQYF. CDR3 nucleotides: TGCGCCAGCAGCTTTTCTAGCGGGGAAGAGACCCAGTACTTC.

The chain uses TRBV5-4 and TRBJ2-7; the match to TRBD1 covers 8 bases. With 3 bases clipped from V and 3 bases from J, the junction kept 5 bases outside the gene matches. The CDR3 totals 14 residues. Germline assignment: CDR1 SGHNT and CDR2 YYREEE (reference sequence). The CDR3: CASSSKTGDYEQYF. The CDR3, as DNA: TGTGCCAGCAGCTCCAAGACAGGGGACTACGAGCAGTACTTC.

This chain connects TRBV24-1 to TRBJ2-3; 10 nucleotides match TRBD2. The CDR3 contains 14 residues. The V gene end was trimmed by 6 bases and the J gene end by 4 bases; junction bases not matched to a gene: 3. Looked up from germline, CDR1 is KGHDR and CDR2 is SFDVKD. The CDR3 DNA reads TGTGCCACCAGTACTAGCGGGGCCCCAGATACGCAGTATTTT. Translation: CATSTSGAPDTQYF.